These T cell receptor beta chains were read from a single sample in a study of CD8 T cells in Susac syndrome. A single record per CDR3 protein comes from TCRdb applying MiXCR to the immunoSEQ multiplex PCR reads. Of 150,000 to 200,000 distinct CDR3 sequences in the sample, over 85% were seen once. Sequences were obtained from CD4+ T cells from PBMCs. All receptors come from a human donor in good health. The CDR3 runs from the conserved cysteine through the conserved F or W. The D gene is left open where the match is weak. Not every row has a clone size; where given, it reads once, few, many or a size class.

abundance: -; j_gene: TRBJ1-4; d_gene: TRBD1; v_gene: TRBV7-2; CDR3aa: CASSLQGYNEKLFF; CDR3nt: TGTGCCAGCAGCCTACAGGGGTATAATGAAAAACTGTTTTTT
abundance: -; j_gene: TRBJ2-3; d_gene: -; v_gene: TRBV5-1; CDR3aa: CASSPTDTDTQYF; CDR3nt: TGCGCCAGCAGCCCCACGGACACAGATACGCAGTATTTT
abundance: -; j_gene: TRBJ1-2; d_gene: -; v_gene: TRBV12-3/TRBV12-4; CDR3aa: CASRISGSHGYTF; CDR3nt: TGTGCCAGCAGAATATCAGGTAGCCATGGCTACACCTTC
abundance: -; j_gene: TRBJ2-2; d_gene: TRBD1; v_gene: TRBV24-1; CDR3aa: CATSEPGTGGAGTGELFF; CDR3nt: TGTGCCACCAGTGAGCCCGGGACAGGGGGCGCGGGCACCGGGGAGCTGTTTTTT
abundance: -; j_gene: TRBJ1-6; d_gene: -; v_gene: TRBV20-1; CDR3aa: CSAAPVGSYNSPLHF; CDR3nt: TGCAGTGCTGCCCCGGTGGGCTCCTATAATTCACCCCTCCACTTT
abundance: -; j_gene: TRBJ2-7; d_gene: TRBD1; v_gene: TRBV7-8; CDR3aa: CASSDYGTGRDEQYF; CDR3nt: TGTGCCAGCAGTGACTATGGGACAGGGAGGGACGAGCAGTACTTC
abundance: once; j_gene: TRBJ1-5; d_gene: -; v_gene: TRBV15; CDR3aa: CATSRDNGWGQPQHF; CDR3nt: TGTGCCACCAGCAGAGATAATGGGTGGGGTCAGCCCCAGCATTTT
abundance: -; j_gene: TRBJ1-1; d_gene: -; v_gene: TRBV18; CDR3aa: CASSPNVNTEAFF; CDR3nt: TGTGCCAGCTCACCAAATGTGAACACTGAAGCTTTCTTT
abundance: -; j_gene: TRBJ1-1; d_gene: -; v_gene: TRBV20-1; CDR3aa: CSAHKSGTEAFF; CDR3nt: TGCAGTGCTCATAAGTCTGGGACTGAAGCTTTCTTT
abundance: -; j_gene: TRBJ1-4; d_gene: -; v_gene: TRBV20-1; CDR3aa: CSARDPLSVKLFF; CDR3nt: TGCAGTGCTAGAGACCCCTTATCCGTAAAACTGTTTTTT
abundance: once; j_gene: TRBJ2-2; d_gene: -; v_gene: TRBV5-1; CDR3aa: CASSLIGEGTGELFF; CDR3nt: TGCGCCAGCAGCTTGATTGGGGAAGGGACCGGGGAGCTGTTTTTT
abundance: -; j_gene: TRBJ2-2; d_gene: -; v_gene: TRBV7-2; CDR3aa: CASSAGNTGELFF; CDR3nt: TGTGCCAGCAGTGCGGGGAACACCGGGGAGCTGTTTTTT
abundance: -; j_gene: TRBJ1-2; d_gene: -; v_gene: TRBV20-1; CDR3aa: CSATLWEGFKGYTF; CDR3nt: TGCAGTGCCACTCTTTGGGAAGGGTTTAAAGGCTACACCTTC
abundance: -; j_gene: TRBJ1-1; d_gene: -; v_gene: TRBV7-6; CDR3aa: CASSSDQNTEAFF; CDR3nt: TGTGCCAGCAGCTCCGATCAGAACACTGAAGCTTTCTTT
abundance: -; j_gene: TRBJ2-7; d_gene: -; v_gene: TRBV20-1; CDR3aa: CSARVLDPHSYEQYF; CDR3nt: TGCAGTGCTAGAGTCCTAGACCCACACTCCTACGAGCAGTACTTC
abundance: -; j_gene: TRBJ2-5; d_gene: -; v_gene: TRBV5-4; CDR3aa: CTSSLDRGAASGETQYF; CDR3nt: TGTACCAGCAGCTTGGATCGAGGGGCAGCAAGTGGGGAGACCCAGTACTTC
abundance: -; j_gene: TRBJ1-2; d_gene: TRBD1; v_gene: TRBV2; CDR3aa: CASRGGQGGGYTF; CDR3nt: TGTGCCAGCAGGGGGGGACAGGGCGGTGGCTACACCTTC
abundance: -; j_gene: TRBJ2-1; d_gene: TRBD2; v_gene: TRBV9; CDR3aa: CASSVRPSGDNEQFF; CDR3nt: TGTGCCAGCAGCGTAAGGCCTAGCGGGGACAATGAGCAGTTCTTC
abundance: -; j_gene: TRBJ2-5; d_gene: -; v_gene: TRBV6-5; CDR3aa: CASSYRDGETQYF; CDR3nt: TGTGCCAGCAGTTATAGGGACGGGGAGACCCAGTACTTC
abundance: -; j_gene: TRBJ1-5; d_gene: TRBD1; v_gene: TRBV12-3/TRBV12-4; CDR3aa: CASSADRGSLSQPQHF; CDR3nt: TGTGCCAGCAGTGCCGACAGGGGCAGTTTAAGTCAGCCCCAGCATTTT
abundance: once; j_gene: TRBJ2-5; d_gene: TRBD2; v_gene: TRBV9; CDR3aa: CASSAEAGKETQYF; CDR3nt: TGTGCCAGCAGCGCCGAAGCGGGAAAAGAGACCCAGTACTTC
abundance: -; j_gene: TRBJ2-5; d_gene: TRBD2; v_gene: TRBV20-1; CDR3aa: CSARGLNQETQYF; CDR3nt: TGCAGTGCTAGGGGACTAAATCAAGAGACCCAGTACTTC
abundance: -; j_gene: TRBJ1-2; d_gene: -; v_gene: TRBV6-5; CDR3aa: CASSPTPGGGYTF; CDR3nt: TGTGCCAGCAGCCCCACCCCCGGGGGTGGCTACACCTTC
abundance: -; j_gene: TRBJ2-7; d_gene: -; v_gene: TRBV19; CDR3aa: CASSIRPENEQYF; CDR3nt: TGTGCCAGTAGTATTCGCCCAGAGAACGAGCAGTACTTC
abundance: -; j_gene: TRBJ1-1; d_gene: TRBD1; v_gene: TRBV27; CDR3aa: CASSRQGQNTEAFF; CDR3nt: TGTGCCAGCAGCAGACAGGGACAGAACACTGAAGCTTTCTTT
abundance: -; j_gene: TRBJ1-2; d_gene: -; v_gene: TRBV30; CDR3aa: CAWSLERRNGYTF; CDR3nt: TGTGCCTGGAGTCTGGAGAGGAGGAACGGCTACACCTTC
abundance: -; j_gene: TRBJ1-5; d_gene: -; v_gene: TRBV19; CDR3aa: CASSGVFSNQPQHF; CDR3nt: TGTGCCAGTAGCGGGGTTTTCAGCAATCAGCCCCAGCATTTT
abundance: once; j_gene: TRBJ1-1; d_gene: TRBD1; v_gene: TRBV2; CDR3aa: CASKTDHRGSAEAFF; CDR3nt: TGTGCCAGCAAAACAGATCACAGGGGATCGGCTGAAGCTTTCTTT
abundance: -; j_gene: TRBJ2-1; d_gene: -; v_gene: TRBV20-1; CDR3aa: CSANEGTSYNEQFF; CDR3nt: TGCAGTGCTAACGAGGGGACATCCTACAATGAGCAGTTCTTC
abundance: once; j_gene: TRBJ1-1; d_gene: TRBD1; v_gene: TRBV27; CDR3aa: CASSSSPTGATEAFF; CDR3nt: TGTGCCAGCAGTTCGTCCCCGACAGGGGCCACTGAAGCTTTCTTT
abundance: -; j_gene: TRBJ2-3; d_gene: TRBD2; v_gene: TRBV20-1; CDR3aa: CSANPSSGGRDTQYF; CDR3nt: TGCAGTGCTAACCCGAGTAGCGGGGGAAGAGATACGCAGTATTTT
abundance: -; j_gene: TRBJ2-7; d_gene: -; v_gene: TRBV20-1; CDR3aa: CSARGGGEAVYF; CDR3nt: TGCAGTGCCAGGGGTGGTGGGGAAGCGGTGTACTTC
abundance: -; j_gene: TRBJ2-3; d_gene: -; v_gene: TRBV25-1; CDR3aa: CASSEYEDNTDTQYF; CDR3nt: TGTGCCAGCAGTGAATACGAGGACAACACAGATACGCAGTATTTT
abundance: -; j_gene: TRBJ2-2; d_gene: -; v_gene: TRBV12-3/TRBV12-4; CDR3aa: CASSPFMLTGELFF; CDR3nt: TGTGCCAGCAGTCCGTTTATGTTGACCGGGGAGCTGTTTTTT
abundance: -; j_gene: TRBJ2-1; d_gene: TRBD2; v_gene: TRBV4-2; CDR3aa: CASSQATQRGKQFF; CDR3nt: TGTGCCAGCAGCCAAGCGACCCAGCGGGGGAAGCAGTTCTTC
abundance: -; j_gene: TRBJ2-7; d_gene: -; v_gene: TRBV6-2/TRBV6-3; CDR3aa: CASKNRDAEQYF; CDR3nt: TGTGCCAGCAAGAACAGGGACGCGGAGCAGTACTTC
abundance: -; j_gene: TRBJ2-7; d_gene: TRBD1; v_gene: TRBV5-1; CDR3aa: CASSFPGQGYEQYF; CDR3nt: TGCGCCAGCAGCTTCCCGGGACAGGGTTACGAGCAGTACTTC
abundance: -; j_gene: TRBJ2-3; d_gene: -; v_gene: TRBV3-1; CDR3aa: CASQRRDGTDTQYF; CDR3nt: TGTGCCAGTCAGAGGAGGGACGGCACAGATACGCAGTATTTT
abundance: -; j_gene: TRBJ1-1; d_gene: -; v_gene: TRBV3-1; CDR3aa: CASSRTNGGEAFF; CDR3nt: TGTGCCAGCAGCCGGACGAACGGGGGGGAAGCTTTCTTT
abundance: -; j_gene: TRBJ2-7; d_gene: -; v_gene: TRBV7-2; CDR3aa: CASSFGGGSYEQYF; CDR3nt: TGTGCCAGCAGCTTCGGCGGTGGCTCCTACGAGCAGTACTTC